This T cell receptor beta chain was obtained from a study of cytomegalovirus exposure and HLA in healthy donors. Overall study results and limits: Some TCR beta chains (164 of them) were listed as cytomegalovirus-associated. A few of the chains that were CMV-associated were confirmed in vitro to be specific for CMV antigens.

Sequenced by immunoSEQ multiplex PCR; TCRdb stores in-frame clones only, minus some. This sample carries 150,000 to 200,000 clones, about 82% of them seen once, and the ten largest clones take 1.4% to 1.5%. With regard to this clone: Its antigen is not identified.

The study drew the donors from its approximately 130-subject validation cohort, separate from the approximately 690-subject first cohort. Germline-derived CDR1 and CDR2 are SGHDN and FVKESK. J lost 4 bases, V lost 5 bases, and 12 bases had no gene match. The CDR3 runs 17 residues. The receptor was isolated from a woman aged 18-35 years in good health and CMV-seronegative. The J gene is TRBJ2-1, the V gene TRBV14, with TRBD2 matching over 9 bases. The sample taken for sequencing was PBMCs. The CDR3 DNA follows: TGTGCCAGCAGCGCACTAAAGACTAGCGGAGCTTACAATGAGCAGTTCTTC. It encodes CASSALKTSGAYNEQFF.